A single sample is the source of the 19 T cell receptor beta chains below, sequenced in a study of cytomegalovirus exposure and HLA in healthy donors. PCR primers comprised 60 Vbeta and 13 Jbeta primers. Measured with immunoSEQ multiplex PCR; TCRdb has only the in-frame clones, and not every one. The repertoire holds some 100,000 clones, with approximately 68% as singletons. The material sequenced was PBMCs. The receptors here all came from a woman aged 18-29 years in good health and CMV-seropositive.

The J gene is TRBJ2-7, the V gene TRBV28; perhaps TRBD2 as D (5 bases). V was clipped by 4 bases and J by 0 bases, with 16 bases between them. From germline, CDR1 is MDHEN and CDR2 SYDVKM. The CDR3 loop spans 16 amino acids. CDR3 region: CASSSFFRESSYEQYF. The CDR3 bases are TGTGCCAGCAGTTCGTTCTTTAGGGAGAGCTCCTACGAGCAGTACTTC. The full variable domain, its missing parts supplied by reference TRBV28 and TRBJ2-7, is DVKVTQSSRYLVKRTGEKVFLECVQDMDHENMFWYRQDPGLGLRLIYFSYDVKMKEKGDIPEGYSVSREKKERFSLILESASTNQTSMYLCASSSFFRESSYEQYFGPGTRLTVT.

The chain carries TRBV10-3 and TRBJ2-5, with D possibly being TRBD2 (6 bases). From germline, CDR1 is ENHRY and CDR2 SYGVKD. Trimming removed 10 bases at V and 5 bases at J, with 14 bases between. The CDR3 sequence is 12 residues long. The CDR3 DNA is TGTGCCACGAGCGGGCAGTCGGAGACCCAGTACTTC. This translates into CATSGQSETQYF.

V and J are TRBV7-9 and TRBJ2-1; D ambiguous. V lost 5 bases, J lost 4 bases, and 15 bases lay in between. Germline values: CDR1 SEHNR, CDR2 FQNEAQ (reference sequence). There are 15 residues in the CDR3. CDR3 nucleotides: TGTGCCAGCAGCCCGACACCAACCGTTTACAATGAGCAGTTCTTC. Protein sequence: CASSPTPTVYNEQFF. The full variable domain, with the rest looked up from reference TRBV7-9 and TRBJ2-1, is DTGVSQNPRHKITKRGQNVTFRCDPISEHNRLYWYRQTLGQGPEFLTYFQNEAQLEKSRLLSDRFSAERPKGSFSTLEIQRTEQGDSAMYLCASSPTPTVYNEQFFGPGTRLTVL.

The count of this clone is one. V gene TRBV5-1 combines with J gene TRBJ2-7; tentative D call: TRBD2 (6 bases). V was cut by 4 bases and J by 0 bases, with 11 bases left in between. The CDR3 sequence is 14 residues long. The germline CDR1 and CDR2 sequences are SGHRS and YFSETQ. The chain's CDR3 is CASSGGTYSYEQYF. DNA of the CDR3: TGCGCCAGCAGCGGCGGGACGTACTCCTACGAGCAGTACTTC.

This clone has just one count. This rearrangement joins TRBV7-8 to TRBJ2-3, with 10 nucleotides matching TRBD2. V shed 5 bases, J shed 0 bases, and the junction held 5 bases outside the gene matches. Germline loops: CDR1 SGHVS, CDR2 FQNEAQ. The CDR3 runs to 16 residues. The CDR3 loop reads CASSTGLAASTDTQYF. As DNA, the CDR3 is TGTGCCAGCAGCACTGGACTAGCGGCTAGCACAGATACGCAGTATTTT.

The sample holds one count of this clone. This rearrangement joins TRBV4-1 to TRBJ2-1; 8 nucleotides align to TRBD2. V trimming: 4 bases; J trimming: 5 bases; junction bases outside the gene matches: 4. This CDR3 spans 14 amino acids. Germline CDR1 reads MGHRA; CDR2 reads YSYEKL. CDR3 in DNA: TGCGCCAGCAGCCGCCAACTAGCGGACAATGAGCAGTTCTTC. Its protein product is CASSRQLADNEQFF.

This clone occurred a few times. The chain joins TRBV11-3 to TRBJ2-3; possible D gene TRBD1, 5 bases. V lost 5 bases and J 6 bases, leaving 12 bases between the germline ends. The CDR3 is 13 residues long. Germline assignment: CDR1 SGHNT and CDR2 YENEEA. The CDR3 DNA sequence: TGTGCCAGCAGCGGGGCCTACGGGGATACGCAGTATTTT. Translation gives CASSGAYGDTQYF.

This clone was found once. The V gene is TRBV27, the J gene TRBJ2-7; D unclear. The germline V gene encodes CDR1 MNHEY and CDR2 SMNVEV (reference sequence). The CDR3 covers 16 residues. With 0 bases removed from V and 2 bases from J, the gap between germline ends came to 14 bases. This CDR3 reads CASSLSFGESPYEQYF. The DNA of the CDR3 is TGTGCCAGCAGTTTATCTTTCGGAGAGAGCCCCTACGAGCAGTACTTC.

This chain's CDR3 is CASSAAGGTYNEQFF. CDR3 coding DNA: TGTGCCAGCTCGGCGGCGGGGGGAACCTACAATGAGCAGTTCTTC. The V gene is TRBV11-3, the J gene TRBJ2-1; 8 bases are a match to TRBD2. The ends lost 8 bases at V and 2 bases at J; junction bases unmatched: 8. CDR3 length: 15 residues. Per the germline V gene, CDR1 is SGHNT and CDR2 is YENEEA.

CDR3 protein: CAISQAQVNTEAFF. CDR3 bases: TGTGCCATCAGCCAGGCCCAGGTAAACACTGAAGCTTTCTTT. The chain carries TRBV10-3 and TRBJ1-1; D uncertain. Trimming removed 6 bases at V and 2 bases at J, with 13 bases between. The germline V gene encodes CDR1 ENHRY and CDR2 SYGVKD. CDR3 length: 14 residues.

The V and J genes are TRBV5-1 and TRBJ2-5; D is unclear. V was cut by 6 bases and J by 1 base, with 10 bases left in between. The germline V gene has CDR1 SGHRS and CDR2 YFSETQ. The CDR3 spans 13 residues. For the CDR3, the DNA is TGCGCCAGCACCGTGAACGGCCAAGAGACCCAGTACTTC. Its protein is CASTVNGQETQYF.

CDR3 sequence (DNA): TGTGCCAGCTCTCCGGGTCTACCAAACACCGGGGAGCTGTTTTTT. Its protein is CASSPGLPNTGELFF. The rearrangement links TRBV18 to TRBJ2-2; D unresolved. The V and J ends lost 6 bases and 2 bases respectively, with 13 bases between them. Germline CDR1 reads KGHSH; CDR2 reads LQKENI. This CDR3 spans 15 amino acids.

This chain connects TRBV6-1 to TRBJ2-7, with 9 bases aligning to TRBD1. V shed 0 bases and J 4 bases; nucleotides not matched to a gene: 10. This CDR3 comprises 17 residues. CDR1 is MNHNS, CDR2 SASEGT, per germline. As DNA, the CDR3 is TGTGCCAGCAGTGAAGCGCCCTGGACGGGACAGGGATACGAGCAGTACTTC. It translates to CASSEAPWTGQGYEQYF.

This chain connects TRBV30 to TRBJ1-1; D is ambiguous. Deletions cut 4 bases from V and 1 base from J, with 7 bases between. The CDR3 sequence is 12 residues long. Looked up from germline, CDR1 is GTSNPN and CDR2 is SVGIG (reference sequence). CDR3: CAWTYKNTEAFF. The CDR3 region has the DNA TGTGCCTGGACTTACAAGAACACTGAAGCTTTCTTT.

This clone came up many times. The chain combines TRBV9 with TRBJ1-1; D unresolved. Trimming took off 3 bases at V and 7 bases at J, with 10 bases between the two ends. Germline assignment: CDR1 SGDLS and CDR2 YYNGEE. The CDR3 length is 12 residues. The CDR3 bases are TGTGCCAGCAGCGCCCCCTCGGGTGAAGCTTTCTTT. Translating it yields CASSAPSGEAFF.

The chain recombines TRBV28 with TRBJ2-5; 9 nucleotides match TRBD2. Germline V CDR1 and CDR2: MDHEN, SYDVKM. The CDR3 spans 17 residues. V lost 3 bases to trimming and J lost 3 bases; unmatched junction nucleotides: 11. CDR3 DNA: TGTGCCAGCAGTTTGACCATAGTAGGACTAGCGAAAGAGACCCAGTACTTC. Protein sequence: CASSLTIVGLAKETQYF. Full variable domain (rest looked up from reference TRBV28 and TRBJ2-5): DVKVTQSSRYLVKRTGEKVFLECVQDMDHENMFWYRQDPGLGLRLIYFSYDVKMKEKGDIPEGYSVSREKKERFSLILESASTNQTSMYLCASSLTIVGLAKETQYFGPGTRLLVL.

The chain joins TRBV5-1 to TRBJ2-5, with 9 bases aligning to TRBD1. V trimming: 3 bases; J trimming: 5 bases; junction bases outside the gene matches: 5. From germline, CDR1 is SGHRS and CDR2 YFSETQ. The CDR3 spans 14 residues. CDR3 coding DNA: TGCGCCAGCAGCTGGGGGACAGGGTACGAGACCCAGTACTTC. Residues: CASSWGTGYETQYF.

This clone was observed a single time. The chain employs TRBV19 and TRBJ1-4; TRBD1 might be the D (6 bases). V lost 4 bases and J lost 8, with 14 bases in between. Looked up from germline, CDR1 is LNHDA and CDR2 is SQIVND (reference sequence). This CDR3 comprises 14 residues. CDR3 nucleotide sequence: TGTGCCAGTAGTACCTACAGGGAGGGCGAAAAACTGTTTTTT. This codes for CASSTYREGEKLFF.

Only a few counts were recorded for this clone. The chain has TRBV6-6 and TRBJ2-5; the match to TRBD2 covers 10 bases. V lost 6 bases and J lost 2; bases outside the gene matches: 9. Germline V CDR1 and CDR2: MNHNY, SVGAGI (reference sequence). The CDR3 extends over 16 amino acids. The CDR3 DNA sequence: TGTGCCAGCAGCCACGGGGTACTAGCGGGGCAAGAGACCCAGTACTTC. Encoded protein: CASSHGVLAGQETQYF.